The clone carrying this T cell receptor beta chain has just one count. The target antigen is unknown. Germline-derived CDR1 and CDR2 are ENHRY and SYGVKD. This CDR3 region has 15 residues. The ends were cut back, 7 bases at V and 2 bases at J, with 15 bases in the middle. This sample is drawn from a study of T cell clonotyping in hematopoietic cell transplantation. The method was immunoSEQ multiplex PCR; TCRdb's version includes in-frame clones alone and lacks a portion of them. Among about 12,000 clones listed, under 95% were seen once. Study-wide points: At the given depth, recipient repertoires were over 97% de novo clonotypes. No sorting was done, leaving CD4 and CD8 contributions mixed. After transplant, recipient diversity fell while pathologically expanded clonotypes grew through day 180. Higher Inverse Simpson Index values in graft donor and pretransplant recipient predicted broader posttransplant TCR diversity.

The chain is built from TRBV10-3 and TRBJ2-1; D possibly matches TRBD1 or TRBD2 (5 bases each). This receptor was identified in a woman aged 45-65 years in good health. Some clones in this sample may be carry-over from other donors' samples. Source material: peripheral blood mononuclear cells. The CDR3 DNA reads TGTGCCATCACCGCCGGGACCGAACCCTACAATGAGCAGTTCTTC. It yields the protein CAITAGTEPYNEQFF.